The clone carrying this T cell receptor beta chain showed up just once. One end of the junction fails to match germline, which may point to a read error. The sample has other DNA sequences that encode this CDR3 too. This sample stems from a study of blood T cell repertoires in COVID-19. Study-wide context: Sites across the United States, Italy and Spain contributed samples from acute and convalescent COVID-19. T cells, B-cell-depleted T cells, or PBMCs supplied cDNA or gDNA.

In germline, CDR1 is LGHDT, CDR2 YNNKEL (reference sequence). The CDR3 has 16 residues. Original handling: Scientists estimated how many nucleated cells there were by amplifying reference gene primers. Here immunoSEQ multiplex PCR was the method, and the copy in TCRdb shows in-frame clones only, minus some. That table supplies the V and J calls and clone size; D and trimming were determined from the DNA. Among 310,000 or so clones listed, about nine tenths were seen once. Seattle researchers signed up patients amid active infection and tracked them longitudinally. The source is a young woman with COVID-19, enrolled during active disease. V and J are TRBV3-1 (or the pseudogene TRBV3-2) and TRBJ1-4, with 9 bases matching TRBD1. Sequencing was performed on peripheral blood. DNA of the CDR3: TGTGCCAGCAGTCAAGGGACAGGGCGACCTAATGAAAAACTGTTTTTT. It translates to CASSQGTGRPNEKLFF.